This TCR beta chain was identified in a study of T-cell memory formation after mild COVID-19. The CDR3 is 15 residues long. Germline V lookup: CDR1 MGHRA, CDR2 YSYEKL. Trimming took 0 bases from V and 6 from J, leaving 12 bases between them. This clonotype was found many times. The target antigen is unknown. Broader study findings: Cross-reactive memory appears to have joined, as suggested by some responding clones showing up in pre-infection memory. Of the contracting clones, CD4+ ones lay mainly in CM and EM, and CD8+ ones in EMRA.

Employing constant-segment primers, 5'RACE generated TCR alpha and TCR beta cDNA libraries bearing sample barcodes and UMIs. TCRdb reanalysed the 5' RACE reads using MiXCR and keeps one entry per CDR3 protein. The sample includes about 27,000 distinct CDR3 sequences, about 8% seen only once; the top ten take less than 15%. The TCR sequence derives from an adult woman who had mild COVID-19 (a few samples of this study predate the infection). Cell type and time point are not known. The sequencing sample was made of PBMCs or a T cell subset sorted from them (not recorded which). V and J are TRBV4-1 and TRBJ2-1, with D perhaps TRBD1 or TRBD2 (5 bases each). CDR3 region: CASSQDSGTINEQFF. In DNA, the CDR3 is TGCGCCAGCAGCCAAGATTCGGGGACCATCAATGAGCAGTTCTTC.